This T cell receptor beta chain was recovered during a study of shared clonotypes between healthy human individuals. The data were produced by immunoSEQ multiplex PCR, yet TCRdb's version contains in-frame clones alone and is incomplete. The profile shows under 2,500,000 clones, roughly 95% of them singletons. Turning to this clone: Different DNA sequences within this sample yield the same CDR3.

CDR1 SGDLS and CDR2 YYNGEE come from the germline V gene. The CDR3 spans 15 residues. Trimming took 4 bases from V and 2 from J; bases not matched to a gene: 6. Caucasian adults living in Nashville, Tennessee, provided all samples. Sequencing used naive CD4+ T cells sorted from blood. The subset: CD45RA+ positively selected. This chain uses TRBV9 with TRBJ1-2; 9 nucleotides line up with TRBD1. This sequence originates from a man between 18 and 29 years old in good health. CDR3 coding DNA: TGTGCCAGCAGCCTAATACAGGGGGCGAACTATGGCTACACCTTC. This translates into CASSLIQGANYGYTF.